One sample yielded the 8 T cell receptor beta chains listed below, sequenced in a study of shared clonotypes between healthy human individuals. Naive CD8 populations comprised CD45RO-negative cells positively selected for CCR7, excluding terminally differentiated effector memory CD45RA+ cells. Sequencing was performed with immunoSEQ multiplex PCR; in TCRdb, only in-frame clones are kept and a portion is missing. Counted here are about 1,800,000 clones, around 96% occurring once; the ten biggest clones make up more than 0.95%. Sequencing used naive CD8+ T cells sorted from blood. Every receptor here comes from a man between 18 and 35 years old in good health.

The chain links TRBV2 to TRBJ2-7; 7 bases match TRBD1. V lost 6 bases, J lost 0 bases, and 5 bases stayed unmatched. The CDR3 covers 14 residues. Germline values: CDR1 SNHLY, CDR2 FYNNEI. The CDR3 sequence is CASRGTALSYEQYF. As DNA, the CDR3 is TGTGCCAGCAGGGGGACAGCCCTCTCCTACGAGCAGTACTTC.

The genes are TRBV9 and TRBJ2-1, with TRBD2 identical over 8 bases. J lost 2 bases, V lost 0 bases, and 4 bases had no gene match. Looked up from germline, CDR1 is SGDLS and CDR2 is YYNGEE. The CDR3 length is 16 residues. The CDR3 loop reads CASSVELRGAYNEQFF. The CDR3 DNA reads as TGTGCCAGCAGCGTAGAGCTGCGGGGGGCCTACAATGAGCAGTTCTTC.

Of note for this clone: This specimen includes other DNA sequences encoding the same CDR3. The rearrangement uses TRBV29-1 and TRBJ1-2; tentative D call: TRBD1 (5 bases). The CDR3 totals 12 residues. Germline V CDR1 and CDR2: SQVTM, ANQGSEA. V was clipped by 3 bases and J by 1 base, with 6 bases between them. The CDR3 here is CSVDGGNYGYTF. CDR3 DNA sequence: TGCAGCGTTGATGGGGGTAACTATGGCTACACCTTC.

The CDR3 coding sequence is TGTGCCAGCAGCTTAGCTGGGGGAATTGACTATGGCTACACCTTC. Amino acid sequence: CASSLAGGIDYGYTF. The V call is TRBV7-9, the J call TRBJ1-2; possible D gene TRBD1, 5 bases. CDR1 SEHNR and CDR2 FQNEAQ come from the germline V gene (reference sequence). The CDR3 sequence is 15 residues long. Trimming stripped 0 bases from V and 3 bases from J, with 11 bases between.

The chain carries TRBV27 and TRBJ2-7; D is uncertain. Germline V gene sequence: CDR1 MNHEY, CDR2 SMNVEV (reference sequence). The CDR3 covers 13 residues. V shed 4 bases and J shed 1 base, with 8 bases lying between them. The CDR3 is CASSSPNSYEQYF. The CDR3 region has the DNA TGTGCCAGCAGTTCCCCGAATTCCTACGAGCAGTACTTC.

The chain carries TRBV2 and TRBJ2-3, with D perhaps matching TRBD2 (5 bases). The V end was cut by 6 bases, the J end by 7 bases, with 23 bases between. Germline-derived CDR1 and CDR2 are SNHLY and FYNNEI. The CDR3 sequence is 16 residues long. DNA for the CDR3: TGTGCCAGCAGCCTTTCCGAGGGCGGAGCAGGAAATACGCAGTATTTT. Its translation: CASSLSEGGAGNTQYF.

Only one count was recorded for this clone. V usage is TRBV2 and J usage is TRBJ1-1; 9 bases are shared with TRBD1. Germline CDR1 reads SNHLY; CDR2 reads FYNNEI. V shed 5 bases and J 7 bases; nucleotides not matched to a gene: 8. The length of the CDR3 is 14 residues. This CDR3 is CASSLTGGVYEAFF. The CDR3 DNA reads TGTGCCAGCAGTTTGACAGGGGGTGTTTATGAAGCTTTCTTT.

This clone was observed once. The V gene is TRBV6-4, the J gene TRBJ2-6, with 10 positions matching TRBD1. The CDR3 is 17 amino acids. Trimming at V came to 1 base and at J to 2 bases, leaving 2 bases not matched to a gene. The germline V gene has CDR1 MRHNA and CDR2 SNTAGT. The CDR3 coding sequence is TGTGCCAGCAGTGACTACGACAGGGGGCCTGGGGCCAACGTCCTGACTTTC. It specifies CASSDYDRGPGANVLTF.